What follows describes a single TCR beta chain. The J segment lost 2 bases and the V segment lost 4 bases, leaving 7 bases of the junction unmatched. There are 16 residues in the CDR3. Germline values: CDR1 KGHDR, CDR2 SFDVKD. The data derive from a study of T-cell memory formation after mild COVID-19. Using its own MiXCR run on the 5' RACE reads, TCRdb lists one record per CDR3 protein. Of about 600,000 distinct CDR3 sequences in the sample, 20% to 25% were seen once. Sequenced: PBMCs or a T cell subset sorted from them (not recorded which). This clonotype originated in an adult woman who had mild COVID-19 (a few samples of this study predate the infection). Cell type and time point are not known. J is TRBJ2-5 and V is TRBV24-1; 9 positions match TRBD1. The CDR3 is CATSEPGQGGQETQYF. The CDR3, as DNA: TGTGCCACCAGTGAACCGGGACAGGGCGGACAAGAGACCCAGTACTTC.